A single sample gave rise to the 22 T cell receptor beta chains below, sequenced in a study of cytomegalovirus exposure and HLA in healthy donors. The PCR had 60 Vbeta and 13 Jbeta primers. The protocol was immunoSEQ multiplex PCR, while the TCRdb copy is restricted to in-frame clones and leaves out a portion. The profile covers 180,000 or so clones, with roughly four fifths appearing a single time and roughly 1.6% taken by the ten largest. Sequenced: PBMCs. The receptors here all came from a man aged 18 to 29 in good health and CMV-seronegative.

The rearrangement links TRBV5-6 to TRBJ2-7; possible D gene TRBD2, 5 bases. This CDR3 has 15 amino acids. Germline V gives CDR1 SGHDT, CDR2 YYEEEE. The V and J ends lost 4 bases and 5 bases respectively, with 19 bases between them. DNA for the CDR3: TGTGCCAGCAGCCTATTAGCCCCGAAGAGGGACGAGCAGTACTTC. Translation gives CASSLLAPKRDEQYF.

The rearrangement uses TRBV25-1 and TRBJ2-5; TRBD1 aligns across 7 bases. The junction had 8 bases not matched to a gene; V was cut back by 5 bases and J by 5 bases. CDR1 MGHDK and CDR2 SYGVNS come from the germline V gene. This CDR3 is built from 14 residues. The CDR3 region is CASSSMGTVETQYF. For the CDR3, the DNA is TGTGCCAGCAGTAGTATGGGGACAGTCGAGACCCAGTACTTC.

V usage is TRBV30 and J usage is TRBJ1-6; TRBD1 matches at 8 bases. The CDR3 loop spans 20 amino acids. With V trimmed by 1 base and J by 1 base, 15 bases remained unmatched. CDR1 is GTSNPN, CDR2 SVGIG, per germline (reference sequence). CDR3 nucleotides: TGTGCCTGGAGTGGCTCTGGGACAGGTAAAATACGATCCTATAATTCACCCCTCCACTTT. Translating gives CAWSGSGTGKIRSYNSPLHF.

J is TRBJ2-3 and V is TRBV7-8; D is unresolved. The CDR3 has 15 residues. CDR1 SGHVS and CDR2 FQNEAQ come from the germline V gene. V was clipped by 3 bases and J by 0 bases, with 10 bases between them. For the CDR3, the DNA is TGTGCCAGCAGCTTTTATCGGAGTAGCACAGATACGCAGTATTTT. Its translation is CASSFYRSSTDTQYF. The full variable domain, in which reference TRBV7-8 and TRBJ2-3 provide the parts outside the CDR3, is GAGVSQSPRYKVAKRGQDVALRCDPISGHVSLFWYQQALGQGPEFLTYFQNEAQLDKSGLPSDRFFAERPEGSVSTLKIQRTQQEDSAVYLCASSFYRSSTDTQYFGPGTRLTVL.

The DNA for the CDR3 is TGTGCCAGCAGTTTCCAGATCCACACCCTCCACTTT. It translates to CASSFQIHTLHF. The rearrangement links TRBV28 to TRBJ1-6; D gene ambiguous. V was cut by 3 bases and J by 14 bases, with 11 bases left in between. Per the germline V gene, CDR1 is MDHEN and CDR2 is SYDVKM. The CDR3 consists of 12 residues. Drawing the rest from reference TRBV28 and TRBJ1-6, the complete variable domain is DVKVTQSSRYLVKRTGEKVFLECVQDMDHENMFWYRQDPGLGLRLIYFSYDVKMKEKGDIPEGYSVSREKKERFSLILESASTNQTSMYLCASSFQIHTLHFGNGTRLTVT.

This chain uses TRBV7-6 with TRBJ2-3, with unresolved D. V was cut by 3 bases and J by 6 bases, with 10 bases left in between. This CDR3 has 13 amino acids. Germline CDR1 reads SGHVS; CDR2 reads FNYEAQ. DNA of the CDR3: TGTGCCAGCAGCTTCTCGAGAGGCGATACGCAGTATTTT. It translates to CASSFSRGDTQYF.

DNA of the CDR3: TGTGCCAGCCGGACGGGGGGCTACGAGCAGTACTTC. Its translation is CASRTGGYEQYF. The chain couples TRBV11-2 to TRBJ2-7; 7 nucleotides agree with TRBD2. The CDR3 totals 12 residues. The V and J ends lost 8 bases and 3 bases, in that order; junction bases with no gene match: 4. In germline, CDR1 is SGHAT, CDR2 FQNNGV.

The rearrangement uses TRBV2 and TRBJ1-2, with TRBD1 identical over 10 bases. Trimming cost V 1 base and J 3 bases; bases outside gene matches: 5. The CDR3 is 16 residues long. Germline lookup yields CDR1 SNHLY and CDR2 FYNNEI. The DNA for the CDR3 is TGTGCCAGCAGTGAAGGGGGACAGGGGCCCGACTATGGCTACACCTTC. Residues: CASSEGGQGPDYGYTF. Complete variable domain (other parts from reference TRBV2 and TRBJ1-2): EPEVTQTPSHQVTQMGQEVILRCVPISNHLYFYWYRQILGQKVEFLVSFYNNEISEKSEIFDDQFSVERPDGSNFTLKIRSTKLEDSAMYFCASSEGGQGPDYGYTFGSGTRLTVV.

The chain's CDR3 is CAWGLSGGTTDTQYF. CDR3 in DNA: TGTGCCTGGGGTCTAAGCGGGGGTACCACAGATACGCAGTATTTT. This chain links TRBV30 with TRBJ2-3, with 8 bases lining up with TRBD2. CDR3 size: 15 residues. After removal of 5 bases from V and 2 bases from J, the junction contained 9 bases not matched to a gene. CDR1 and CDR2 (germline): GTSNPN, SVGIG (reference sequence).

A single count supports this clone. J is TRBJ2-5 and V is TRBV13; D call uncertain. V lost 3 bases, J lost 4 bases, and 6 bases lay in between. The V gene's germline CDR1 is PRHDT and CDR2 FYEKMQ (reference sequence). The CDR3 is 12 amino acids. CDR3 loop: CASSFGRETQYF. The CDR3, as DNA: TGTGCCAGCAGCTTTGGCCGAGAGACCCAGTACTTC.

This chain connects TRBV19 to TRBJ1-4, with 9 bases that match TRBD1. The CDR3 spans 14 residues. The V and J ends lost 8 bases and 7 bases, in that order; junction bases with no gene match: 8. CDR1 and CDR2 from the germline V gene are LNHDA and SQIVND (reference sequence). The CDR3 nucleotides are TGTGCCAGTTCCACAGGGGGCGCTTTTGAAAAACTGTTTTTT. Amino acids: CASSTGGAFEKLFF.

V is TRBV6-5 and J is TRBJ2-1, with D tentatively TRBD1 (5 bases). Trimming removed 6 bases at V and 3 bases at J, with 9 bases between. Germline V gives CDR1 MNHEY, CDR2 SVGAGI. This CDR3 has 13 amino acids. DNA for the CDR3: TGTGCCAGCAGCCAGGGCCTCTACAATGAGCAGTTCTTC. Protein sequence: CASSQGLYNEQFF.

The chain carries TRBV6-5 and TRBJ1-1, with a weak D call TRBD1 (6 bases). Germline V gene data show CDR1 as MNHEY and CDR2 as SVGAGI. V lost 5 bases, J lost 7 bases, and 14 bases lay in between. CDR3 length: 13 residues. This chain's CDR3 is CASSRPGGGEAFF. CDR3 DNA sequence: TGTGCCAGCAGTCGCCCGGGGGGCGGTGAAGCTTTCTTT.

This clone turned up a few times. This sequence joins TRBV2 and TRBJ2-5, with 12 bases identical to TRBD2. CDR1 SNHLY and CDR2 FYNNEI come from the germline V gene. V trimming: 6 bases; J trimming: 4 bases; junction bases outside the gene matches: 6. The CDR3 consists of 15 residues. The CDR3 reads CASRGRLAGVETQYF. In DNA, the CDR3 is TGTGCCAGCAGGGGCCGACTAGCGGGAGTAGAGACCCAGTACTTC.

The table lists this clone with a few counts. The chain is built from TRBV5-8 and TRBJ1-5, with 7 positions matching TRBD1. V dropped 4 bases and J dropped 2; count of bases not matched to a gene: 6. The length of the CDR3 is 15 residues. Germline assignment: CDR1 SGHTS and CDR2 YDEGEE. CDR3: CASSATGKGNQPQHF. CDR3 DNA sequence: TGTGCCAGCAGCGCGACAGGGAAGGGCAATCAGCCCCAGCATTTT. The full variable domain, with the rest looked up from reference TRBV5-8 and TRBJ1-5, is EAGVTQSPTHLIKTRGQQATLRCSPISGHTSVYWYQQALGLGLQFLLWYDEGEERNRGNFPPRFSGRQFPNYSSELNVNALELEDSALYLCASSATGKGNQPQHFGDGTRLSIL.

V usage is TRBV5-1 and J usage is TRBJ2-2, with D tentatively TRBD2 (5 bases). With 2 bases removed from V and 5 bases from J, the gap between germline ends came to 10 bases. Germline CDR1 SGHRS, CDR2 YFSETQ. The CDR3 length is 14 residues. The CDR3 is CASSLNPGTGELFF. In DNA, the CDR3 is TGCGCCAGCAGCTTAAATCCGGGGACCGGGGAGCTGTTTTTT.

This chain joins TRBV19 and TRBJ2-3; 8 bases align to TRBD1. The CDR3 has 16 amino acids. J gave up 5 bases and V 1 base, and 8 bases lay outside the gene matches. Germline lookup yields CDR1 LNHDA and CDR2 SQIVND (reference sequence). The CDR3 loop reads CASSIVRTGPRDTQYF. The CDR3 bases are TGTGCCAGTAGTATAGTGAGGACAGGGCCGAGAGATACGCAGTATTTT.

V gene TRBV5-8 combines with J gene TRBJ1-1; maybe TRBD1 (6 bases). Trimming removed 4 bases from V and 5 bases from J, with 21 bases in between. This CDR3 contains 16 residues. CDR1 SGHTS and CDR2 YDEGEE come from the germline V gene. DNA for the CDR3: TGTGCCAGCAGCCCAGGCGGGGGCCCCTTGAGGACTGAAGCTTTCTTT. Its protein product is CASSPGGGPLRTEAFF.

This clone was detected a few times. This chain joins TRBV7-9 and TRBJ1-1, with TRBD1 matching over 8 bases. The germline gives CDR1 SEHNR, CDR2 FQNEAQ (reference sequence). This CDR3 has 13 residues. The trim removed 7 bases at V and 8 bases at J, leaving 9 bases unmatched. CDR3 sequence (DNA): TGTGCCAGCACCACGAGGACAGGGCCAGAAGCTTTCTTT. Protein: CASTTRTGPEAFF. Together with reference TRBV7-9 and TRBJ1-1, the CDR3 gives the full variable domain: DTGVSQNPRHKITKRGQNVTFRCDPISEHNRLYWYRQTLGQGPEFLTYFQNEAQLEKSRLLSDRFSAERPKGSFSTLEIQRTEQGDSAMYLCASTTRTGPEAFFGQGTRLTVV.

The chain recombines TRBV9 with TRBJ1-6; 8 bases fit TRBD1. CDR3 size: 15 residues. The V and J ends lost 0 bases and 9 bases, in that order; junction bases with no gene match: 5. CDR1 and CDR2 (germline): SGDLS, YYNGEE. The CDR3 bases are TGTGCCAGCAGCGTAGCCCCAGGGGGCGGTTCACCCCTCCACTTT. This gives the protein CASSVAPGGGSPLHF.

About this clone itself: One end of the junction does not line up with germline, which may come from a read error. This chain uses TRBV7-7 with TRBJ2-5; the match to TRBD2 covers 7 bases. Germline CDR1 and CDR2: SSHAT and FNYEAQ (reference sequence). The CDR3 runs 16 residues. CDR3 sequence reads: CASSLNTGTTFQTQYF. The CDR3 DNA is TGTGCTAGCAGCTTAAACACGGGGACTACCTTTCAGACCCAGTACTTC.

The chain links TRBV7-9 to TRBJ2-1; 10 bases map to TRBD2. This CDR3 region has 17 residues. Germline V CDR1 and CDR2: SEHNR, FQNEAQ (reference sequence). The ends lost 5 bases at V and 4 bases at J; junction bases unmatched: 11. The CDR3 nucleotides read TGTGCCAGCAGCGTAGGGTCCCTAGCGGGGGCTTACAATGAGCAGTTCTTC. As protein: CASSVGSLAGAYNEQFF.